These T cell receptor beta chains were read from a single sample in a study of CD8+CD57+ T cells in acquired aplastic anemia. MiXCR, run by TCRdb on the reads, gives a single entry per CDR3 protein. Of 150,000 to 200,000 distinct CDR3 sequences in the sample, roughly 64% were seen once. Sequencing input: sorted CD4+, CD8+, or CD8+CD57+ T cells (not recorded which) from PBMCs. The receptors originated from a human donor with severe aplastic anemia or a healthy control (not recorded which). The CDR3 runs from the conserved cysteine through the conserved F or W. Each record gives: D gene, V gene, J gene, clone size, CDR3 protein, CDR3 DNA. A D gene is named only where the DNA matches it firmly. Expanded clones get a size class; other rows say once, few or many, or leave the size out.

d_gene: -; v_gene: TRBV5-1; j_gene: TRBJ2-2; abundance: -; CDR3aa: CASSLPGLNTGELFF; CDR3nt: TGCGCCAGCAGCTTGCCGGGCTTGAACACCGGGGAGCTGTTTTTT
d_gene: -; v_gene: TRBV15; j_gene: TRBJ2-2; abundance: few; CDR3aa: CATSRGDTSNTGELFF; CDR3nt: TGTGCCACCAGCAGAGGGGACACATCGAACACCGGGGAGCTGTTTTTT
d_gene: TRBD1; v_gene: TRBV7-8; j_gene: TRBJ2-7; abundance: -; CDR3aa: CASSFAFRGQSYEQYF; CDR3nt: TGTGCCAGCAGCTTTGCTTTCAGGGGGCAGTCCTACGAGCAGTACTTC
d_gene: -; v_gene: TRBV7-6; j_gene: TRBJ1-1; abundance: many; CDR3aa: CASSLSRGAFGSYTEAFF; CDR3nt: TGTGCCAGCAGCTTAAGTCGAGGGGCTTTTGGGTCTTACACTGAAGCTTTCTTT
d_gene: TRBD1; v_gene: TRBV6-5; j_gene: TRBJ1-1; abundance: many; CDR3aa: CASSSGTGAMNTEAFF; CDR3nt: TGTGCCAGCAGCTCCGGGACAGGGGCGATGAACACTGAAGCTTTCTTT
d_gene: -; v_gene: TRBV7-9; j_gene: TRBJ2-2; abundance: few; CDR3aa: CASSFNPAGTGELFF; CDR3nt: TGTGCCAGCAGCTTTAACCCTGCGGGTACCGGGGAGCTGTTTTTT
d_gene: -; v_gene: TRBV12-3/TRBV12-4; j_gene: TRBJ2-1; abundance: many; CDR3aa: CASSHPGLTDQFF; CDR3nt: TGTGCCAGCAGTCACCCCGGACTAACGGATCAGTTCTTC
d_gene: TRBD1; v_gene: TRBV7-3; j_gene: TRBJ1-6; abundance: medium-sized; CDR3aa: CASSVGTGDSPLHF; CDR3nt: TGTGCCAGCAGCGTCGGGACAGGGGATTCACCCCTCCACTTT
d_gene: TRBD2; v_gene: TRBV9; j_gene: TRBJ2-3; abundance: many; CDR3aa: CASSGPGGLVDTQYF; CDR3nt: TGTGCCAGCAGCGGGCCGGGGGGGCTAGTAGATACGCAGTATTTT
d_gene: -; v_gene: TRBV24-1; j_gene: TRBJ2-6; abundance: many; CDR3aa: CATSDLDRDSGANVLTF; CDR3nt: TGTGCCACCAGTGATTTGGACAGGGACTCAGGGGCCAACGTCCTGACTTTC
d_gene: -; v_gene: TRBV7-9; j_gene: TRBJ1-3; abundance: -; CDR3aa: CASSRTGSGNTIYF; CDR3nt: TGTGCCAGCAGCCGAACCGGGTCTGGAAACACCATATATTTT
d_gene: -; v_gene: TRBV24-1; j_gene: TRBJ2-5; abundance: many; CDR3aa: CATSSRANQETQYF; CDR3nt: TGTGCCACCAGTTCCAGGGCCAATCAAGAGACCCAGTACTTC
d_gene: TRBD1; v_gene: TRBV2; j_gene: TRBJ2-7; abundance: few; CDR3aa: CASSDRGRYEQYF; CDR3nt: TGTGCCAGCAGTGACAGGGGGCGATACGAGCAGTACTTC
d_gene: TRBD1; v_gene: TRBV6-5; j_gene: TRBJ2-7; abundance: many; CDR3aa: CASSIEGQGTYEQYF; CDR3nt: TGTGCCAGCAGTATCGAGGGACAGGGGACGTACGAGCAGTACTTC
d_gene: TRBD2; v_gene: TRBV13; j_gene: TRBJ2-5; abundance: many; CDR3aa: CASSWQRGGGEETQYF; CDR3nt: TGTGCCAGCAGCTGGCAGCGGGGGGGAGGGGAAGAGACCCAGTACTTC
d_gene: TRBD1; v_gene: TRBV6-1; j_gene: TRBJ1-6; abundance: many; CDR3aa: CASSEIGDRVSYNSPLHF; CDR3nt: TGTGCCAGCAGTGAAATCGGGGACAGGGTCTCCTATAATTCACCCCTCCACTTT
d_gene: TRBD1; v_gene: TRBV7-3; j_gene: TRBJ1-2; abundance: -; CDR3aa: CASSLDREYGYTF; CDR3nt: TGTGCCAGCAGTTTGGACAGGGAGTATGGCTACACCTTC
d_gene: -; v_gene: TRBV7-9; j_gene: TRBJ2-2; abundance: -; CDR3aa: CASSIVQGNTGELFF; CDR3nt: TGTGCCAGCAGCATCGTCCAGGGGAACACCGGGGAGCTGTTTTTT
d_gene: TRBD2; v_gene: TRBV13; j_gene: TRBJ2-2; abundance: once; CDR3aa: CASSDPKRGASTGELFF; CDR3nt: TGTGCCAGCAGCGATCCTAAGCGGGGGGCGAGCACCGGGGAGCTGTTTTTT
d_gene: -; v_gene: TRBV25-1; j_gene: TRBJ1-2; abundance: -; CDR3aa: CASSPDITYGYTF; CDR3nt: TGTGCCAGCAGCCCGGACATTACCTATGGCTACACCTTC
d_gene: -; v_gene: TRBV7-2; j_gene: TRBJ1-6; abundance: -; CDR3aa: CASSLALSGSPLHF; CDR3nt: TGTGCCAGCAGCCTTGCCCTCAGTGGTTCACCCCTCCACTTT
d_gene: TRBD2; v_gene: TRBV19; j_gene: TRBJ2-5; abundance: many; CDR3aa: CASRRGTQETQYF; CDR3nt: TGTGCCAGTAGGCGGGGGACCCAAGAGACCCAGTACTTC
d_gene: TRBD2; v_gene: TRBV6-4; j_gene: TRBJ2-5; abundance: -; CDR3aa: CASSPGLADQETQYF; CDR3nt: TGTGCCAGCAGCCCGGGACTAGCGGATCAAGAGACCCAGTACTTC
d_gene: TRBD2; v_gene: TRBV6-6; j_gene: TRBJ2-1; abundance: -; CDR3aa: CALVPTSGPGNEQFF; CDR3nt: TGTGCCCTCGTGCCGACTAGCGGGCCTGGGAATGAGCAGTTCTTC
d_gene: -; v_gene: TRBV6-5; j_gene: TRBJ1-3; abundance: many; CDR3aa: CAVYPGEGNTIYF; CDR3nt: TGTGCCGTTTACCCAGGGGAAGGAAACACCATATATTTT
d_gene: -; v_gene: TRBV10-3; j_gene: TRBJ2-1; abundance: -; CDR3aa: CAISDRDNEQFF; CDR3nt: TGTGCCATCAGTGATCGGGACAATGAGCAGTTCTTC
d_gene: -; v_gene: TRBV24-1; j_gene: TRBJ2-1; abundance: many; CDR3aa: CATSMVGPSSYNEQFF; CDR3nt: TGTGCCACCAGTATGGTAGGGCCTAGCTCCTACAATGAGCAGTTCTTC
d_gene: -; v_gene: TRBV19; j_gene: TRBJ1-2; abundance: -; CDR3aa: CASSIEQRRTNYGYTF; CDR3nt: TGTGCCAGTAGTATTGAACAGCGACGGACCAACTATGGCTACACCTTC
d_gene: -; v_gene: TRBV5-1; j_gene: TRBJ1-2; abundance: many; CDR3aa: CASSLGLGGYTF; CDR3nt: TGCGCCAGCAGCTTGGGTTTGGGTGGCTACACCTTC
d_gene: TRBD2; v_gene: TRBV20-1; j_gene: TRBJ2-1; abundance: -; CDR3aa: CSARGPGGPGSEQFF; CDR3nt: TGCAGTGCTAGAGGACCGGGAGGGCCGGGTAGTGAGCAGTTCTTC
d_gene: -; v_gene: TRBV10-3; j_gene: TRBJ1-1; abundance: many; CDR3aa: CAISETPTVNTEAFF; CDR3nt: TGTGCCATCAGTGAGACCCCGACAGTTAACACTGAAGCTTTCTTT
d_gene: TRBD2; v_gene: TRBV20-1; j_gene: TRBJ2-2; abundance: -; CDR3aa: CSARPGGAGTGELFF; CDR3nt: TGCAGTGCTAGGCCGGGGGGGGCGGGAACCGGGGAGCTGTTTTTT